Listed here is a single T cell receptor beta chain. The antigen is not known. This specimen comes from a study of cytomegalovirus exposure and HLA in healthy donors. Broader study findings: Cytomegalovirus-associated TCR beta chains were listed, numbering approximately 150. CMV serostatus was the only recorded immune exposure for donors. From TCR beta sequences, most subjects' HLA-A and HLA-B alleles were reportedly predicted accurately.

This CDR3 is 15 amino acids long. Trimming took 5 bases from V and 5 from J; bases not matched to a gene: 9. CDR1 and CDR2 (germline): SNHLY, FYNNEI. The PCR ran on 60 Vbeta and 13 Jbeta primers. Clones were read by immunoSEQ multiplex PCR, and TCRdb kept only the in-frame ones, dropping some. The sample totals 180,000 or so clones. The sequencing sample was made of PBMCs. The clonotype originates from a woman under 30 in good health and CMV-seropositive. The chain recombines TRBV2 with TRBJ2-3; 8 nucleotides line up with TRBD2. The CDR3 region is CASSLPRLAKDTQYF. The CDR3 bases are TGTGCCAGCAGTCTACCTAGACTAGCGAAAGATACGCAGTATTTT.